Listed below are T cell receptor beta chains from one sample, sequenced in a study of identical twins. TCRdb reanalysed the 5' RACE reads using MiXCR and keeps one entry per CDR3 protein. In the table there are hundreds of thousands of distinct CDR3 sequences, roughly 8.6% of which are singletons. This sample also appeared in a second study, on yellow fever vaccine responses in identical twins.

Sequencing was carried out using CD8+ T cells sorted from blood. These receptors all come from a woman between 18 and 29 years old in good health. Both conserved end residues are trimmed from each CDR3.

j_call | v_call | cdr3_aa
TRBJ2-1 | TRBV9 | ASSQTGPEQF
TRBJ2-7 | TRBV5-1 | ASSSPRGDRAYEQY
TRBJ2-7 | TRBV7-8 | ASSSTGERESSYEQY
TRBJ1-5 | TRBV29-1 | SVAITPDSNQPQH
TRBJ2-2 | TRBV7-6 | ASSLVPYGELF
TRBJ2-3 | TRBV15 | ATSRPGADTQY
TRBJ2-5 | TRBV7-6 | ASSQGRSLSETQY
TRBJ1-2 | TRBV4-3 | ASSQDQGGADYGYT
TRBJ2-5 | TRBV4-1 | ASSQGPRAETQY
TRBJ2-7 | TRBV6-5 | ASSSTDRGQLLTYEQY
TRBJ2-5 | TRBV3-1 | ASSQGGLAGIPQETQY
TRBJ2-1 | TRBV29-1 | SVETPWQAYEQF
TRBJ1-1 | TRBV10-3 | AISDLTGGTEAF
TRBJ2-4 | TRBV2 | ASLTGSPGNIQY
TRBJ2-3 | TRBV27 | ASRPGPNTDTQY
TRBJ2-3 | TRBV29-1 | SPGPSF
TRBJ2-2 | TRBV6-2/TRBV6-3 | ASSSDRGTGELF
TRBJ2-3 | TRBV4-3 | ASSHTLGTPPSTDTQY
TRBJ2-3 | TRBV20-1 | SARDSTTDTQY
TRBJ2-1 | TRBV6-2/TRBV6-3 | ASTHWDNEQF
TRBJ2-7 | TRBV7-9 | ASSSKTGAYEQY
TRBJ2-1 | TRBV7-9 | ASKYKNEQF
TRBJ2-7 | TRBV20-1 | SARRQDSYEQY
TRBJ2-3 | TRBV5-4 | ASSWGGLTDTQY